A selection of T cell receptor beta chains follows, all from one sample in a study of blood T cell repertoires in COVID-19. The assay was immunoSEQ multiplex PCR, and TCRdb's table has in-frame clones only and misses some. The sample holds fewer than 350,000 clones, about 87% seen once. Sequenced sample: peripheral blood. The receptors stem from a woman aged 25-40 years with COVID-19, enrolled during active disease. Each CDR3 is given with its conserved first and last residue. D genes are given only for firm matches. Size values are once, few and many counts, or a class for expanded clones, and some rows have none.

D: TRBD2; J: TRBJ2-2; V: TRBV11-3; size: NA; DNA: TGTGCCAGCAGCCAACGGACTAGCGGGGGCCCAGGGGCCGGGGAGCTGTTTTTT; CDR3: CASSQRTSGGPGAGELFF
D: TRBD2; J: TRBJ2-1; V: TRBV19; size: NA; DNA: TGTGCCAGTAGTATCAAGGTAATAGCGGGGGGGCCGGGTGAGCAGTTCTTC; CDR3: CASSIKVIAGGPGEQFF
D: NA; J: TRBJ1-2; V: TRBV29-1; size: NA; DNA: TGCAGCCCTGATGGCTACACCTTC; CDR3: CSPDGYTF
D: TRBD1; J: TRBJ2-7; V: TRBV7-8; size: NA; DNA: TGTGCCAGCCAGATGGGGACAGCCTCCTACGAGCAGTACTTC; CDR3: CASQMGTASYEQYF
D: TRBD2; J: TRBJ2-1; V: TRBV29-1; size: once; DNA: TGCAGCGTTGTCGCGGGGGGTTACAATGAGCAGTTCTTC; CDR3: CSVVAGGYNEQFF
D: TRBD1; J: TRBJ1-6; V: TRBV11-3; size: NA; DNA: TGTGCCAGCAGCTTAGGAGGGACAGCAAATTCAAATTCACCCCTCCACTTT; CDR3: CASSLGGTANSNSPLHF
D: NA; J: TRBJ1-5; V: TRBV4-1; size: NA; DNA: TGCGCCAGCAGCCAACGGACAACACTAAGCAATCAGCCCCAGCATTTT; CDR3: CASSQRTTLSNQPQHF
D: TRBD1; J: TRBJ1-1; V: TRBV9; size: NA; DNA: TGTGCCAGCAGCTCGCAGGGGGTGACTGAAGCTTTCTTT; CDR3: CASSSQGVTEAFF
D: NA; J: TRBJ1-3; V: TRBV7-8; size: once; DNA: TGTGCCAGCAGCTTATTCGTGGGCCCCTCTGGAAACACCATATATTTT; CDR3: CASSLFVGPSGNTIYF
D: NA; J: TRBJ1-5; V: TRBV2; size: NA; DNA: TGTGCCAGCAGTGAAGGGACAACTAGCAATCAGCCCCAGCATTTT; CDR3: CASSEGTTSNQPQHF
D: TRBD1; J: TRBJ1-2; V: TRBV5-6; size: NA; DNA: TGTGCCAGCAGCTACGGACAGGGAGGTGGCTACACCTTC; CDR3: CASSYGQGGGYTF
D: NA; J: TRBJ1-4; V: TRBV16; size: NA; DNA: TGTGCCAGCAGCCAATTAACCGCGGCTAATGAAAAACTGTTTTTT; CDR3: CASSQLTAANEKLFF
D: TRBD1; J: TRBJ2-2; V: TRBV18; size: NA; DNA: TGTGCCAGCTCACGCGGACAGGGCGGGACCGGGGAGCTGTTTTTT; CDR3: CASSRGQGGTGELFF
D: NA; J: TRBJ1-1; V: TRBV7-9; size: NA; DNA: TGTGCCAGCAGCTTTCGAGGAATGAACACTGAAGCTTTCTTT; CDR3: CASSFRGMNTEAFF
D: NA; J: TRBJ2-1; V: TRBV7-9; size: many; DNA: TGTGCCAGCAGCTTGGGGGGAGGCTACAATGAGCAGTTCTTC; CDR3: CASSLGGGYNEQFF
D: TRBD1; J: TRBJ1-1; V: TRBV10-3; size: NA; DNA: TGTGCCATCGGCGACAAAAACAGGGGGCGAACTGAAGCTTTCTTT; CDR3: CAIGDKNRGRTEAFF
D: NA; J: TRBJ1-1; V: TRBV3-1/TRBV3-2; size: NA; DNA: TGTGCCAGCAGCCAAGTCGTCAGTTGGACTGAAGCTTTCTTT; CDR3: CASSQVVSWTEAFF
D: NA; J: TRBJ1-1; V: TRBV6-5; size: NA; DNA: TGTGCCATCCGGGGGTGGTCGGATGGGAACACTGAAGCTTTCTTT; CDR3: CAIRGWSDGNTEAFF
D: TRBD1; J: TRBJ1-3; V: TRBV30; size: NA; DNA: TGTGCGTACCGGACAGGTCCCTCTGGAAACACCATATATTTT; CDR3: CAYRTGPSGNTIYF
D: TRBD2; J: TRBJ2-5; V: TRBV7-8; size: NA; DNA: TGTGCCAGCAGCTTAGTCTCGGGGGGTCAACAAGAGACCCAGTACTTC; CDR3: CASSLVSGGQQETQYF
D: TRBD2; J: TRBJ2-2; V: TRBV9; size: NA; DNA: TGTGCCAGCAGCCCAGGGACTAGCGCAAACACCGGGGAGCTGTTTTTT; CDR3: CASSPGTSANTGELFF
D: TRBD2; J: TRBJ2-7; V: TRBV6-2/TRBV6-3; size: once; DNA: TGTGCCAGCAGTTACTCCCACCCGGGACTAGCGGGGGGGACCTACGAGCAGTACTTC; CDR3: CASSYSHPGLAGGTYEQYF
D: NA; J: TRBJ2-5; V: TRBV7-2; size: NA; DNA: TGTGCCAGCAGTGTCGGGGTCGGGGTAACGAACATAGGGGGGACCCAGTACTTC; CDR3: CASSVGVGVTNIGGTQYF
D: NA; J: TRBJ1-2; V: TRBV28; size: NA; DNA: TGTGCCAGCAGTGCGGGGGCGGAGTATGGCTACACCTTC; CDR3: CASSAGAEYGYTF
D: TRBD2; J: TRBJ2-5; V: TRBV7-2; size: NA; DNA: TGTGCCAGCAGCCTAGGGACTAGCCAAGAGACCCAGTACTTC; CDR3: CASSLGTSQETQYF
D: NA; J: TRBJ2-1; V: TRBV5-4; size: NA; DNA: TGTGCCAGCAGCTTAGGGCCAGGGGATGGGAATGAGCAGTTCTTC; CDR3: CASSLGPGDGNEQFF